This T cell receptor (beta chain) was recorded in a study of cytomegalovirus exposure and HLA in healthy donors. Regarding the study as a whole: Associated with cytomegalovirus, according to the listing, were 170 or so TCR beta chains. There were some public TCRs occurring in many donors, but most TCR sequences were rare.

The CDR3 spans 13 residues. V was trimmed by 3 bases and J by 7 bases, leaving 11 bases between them. The V gene's germline CDR1 is SGDLS and CDR2 YYNGEE. Clones were read by immunoSEQ multiplex PCR, and TCRdb kept only the in-frame ones, dropping some. There are fewer than 350,000 clones in the sample; more than 75% occur only once, and approximately 0.88% lies in the top ten. As concerns this clone: The antigen is undetermined.

The V and J genes are TRBV9 and TRBJ2-1; D uncertain. The sequenced sample consisted of PBMCs. The receptor comes from a woman aged 18-29 years in good health and CMV-seronegative. The CDR3 loop is CASSGGDWNEQFF. The CDR3 coding sequence is TGTGCCAGCAGCGGCGGAGACTGGAATGAGCAGTTCTTC. Full variable domain (remainder filled in from reference TRBV9 and TRBJ2-1): DSGVTQTPKHLITATGQRVTLRCSPRSGDLSVYWYQQSLDQGLQFLIQYYNGEERAKGNILERFSAQQFPDLHSELNLSSLELGDSALYFCASSGGDWNEQFFGPGTRLTVL.